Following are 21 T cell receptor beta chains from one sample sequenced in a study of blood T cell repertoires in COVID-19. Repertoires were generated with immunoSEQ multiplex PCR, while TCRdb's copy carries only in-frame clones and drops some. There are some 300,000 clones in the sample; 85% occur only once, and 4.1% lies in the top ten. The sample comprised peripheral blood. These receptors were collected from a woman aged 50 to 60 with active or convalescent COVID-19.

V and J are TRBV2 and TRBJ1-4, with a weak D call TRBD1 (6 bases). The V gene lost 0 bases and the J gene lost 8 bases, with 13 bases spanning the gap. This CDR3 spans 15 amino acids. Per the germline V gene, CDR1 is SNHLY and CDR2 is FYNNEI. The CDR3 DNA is TGTGCCAGCAGTGAAGCGCGGGGGGCCGCGGAAAAACTGTTTTTT. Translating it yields CASSEARGAAEKLFF.

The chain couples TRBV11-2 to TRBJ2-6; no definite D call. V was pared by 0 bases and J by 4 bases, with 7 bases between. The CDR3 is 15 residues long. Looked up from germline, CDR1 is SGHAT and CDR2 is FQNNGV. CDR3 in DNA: TGTGCCAGCAGCTTAGAGGCGGCAGGGGCCAACGTCCTGACTTTC. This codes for CASSLEAAGANVLTF.

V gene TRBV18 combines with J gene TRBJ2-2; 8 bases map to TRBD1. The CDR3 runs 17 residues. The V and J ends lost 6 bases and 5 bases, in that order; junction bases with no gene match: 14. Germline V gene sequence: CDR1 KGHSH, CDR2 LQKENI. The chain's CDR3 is CASSVQGATSGTGELFF. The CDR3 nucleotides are TGTGCCAGCTCCGTTCAGGGGGCCACCTCGGGAACCGGGGAGCTGTTTTTT.

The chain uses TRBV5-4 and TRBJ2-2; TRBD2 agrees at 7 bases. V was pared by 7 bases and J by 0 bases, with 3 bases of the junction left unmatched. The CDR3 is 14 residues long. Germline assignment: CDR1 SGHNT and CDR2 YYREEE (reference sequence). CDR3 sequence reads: CASGLGPNTGELFF. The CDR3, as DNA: TGTGCCAGCGGACTAGGACCGAACACCGGGGAGCTGTTTTTT.

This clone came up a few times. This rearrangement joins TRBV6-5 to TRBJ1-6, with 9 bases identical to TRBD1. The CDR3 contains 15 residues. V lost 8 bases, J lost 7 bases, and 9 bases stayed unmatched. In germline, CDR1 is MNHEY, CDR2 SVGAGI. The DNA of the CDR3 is TGTGCCAGCCTCCGGGACAGGGTCCGAAATTCACCCCTCCACTTT. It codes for CASLRDRVRNSPLHF.

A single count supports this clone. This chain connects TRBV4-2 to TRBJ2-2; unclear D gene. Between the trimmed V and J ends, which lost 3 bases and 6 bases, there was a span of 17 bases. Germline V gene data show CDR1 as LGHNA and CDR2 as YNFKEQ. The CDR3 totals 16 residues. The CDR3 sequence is CASSHEATRLAGELFF. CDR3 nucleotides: TGTGCCAGCAGCCATGAGGCTACGAGGTTGGCCGGGGAGCTGTTTTTT.

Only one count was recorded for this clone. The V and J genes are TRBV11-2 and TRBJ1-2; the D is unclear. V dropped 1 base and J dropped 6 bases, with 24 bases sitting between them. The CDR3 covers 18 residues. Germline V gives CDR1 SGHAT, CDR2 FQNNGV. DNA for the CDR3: TGTGCCAGCAGCTTAGTGCCGGGGAACAGAAAAGATGGAAATGGCTACACCTTC. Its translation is CASSLVPGNRKDGNGYTF.

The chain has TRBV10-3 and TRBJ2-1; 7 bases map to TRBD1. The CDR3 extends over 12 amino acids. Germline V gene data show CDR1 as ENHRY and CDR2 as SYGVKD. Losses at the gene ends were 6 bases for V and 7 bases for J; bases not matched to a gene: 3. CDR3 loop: CAISLTGNEQFF. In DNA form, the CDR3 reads TGTGCCATCAGCCTGACAGGGAATGAGCAGTTCTTC.

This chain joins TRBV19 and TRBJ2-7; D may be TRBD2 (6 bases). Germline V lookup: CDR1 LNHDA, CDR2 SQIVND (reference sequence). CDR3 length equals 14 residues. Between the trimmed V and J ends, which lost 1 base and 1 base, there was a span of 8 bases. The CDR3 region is CASSIALASYEQYF. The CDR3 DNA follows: TGTGCCAGTAGTATAGCTCTAGCGTCCTACGAGCAGTACTTC.

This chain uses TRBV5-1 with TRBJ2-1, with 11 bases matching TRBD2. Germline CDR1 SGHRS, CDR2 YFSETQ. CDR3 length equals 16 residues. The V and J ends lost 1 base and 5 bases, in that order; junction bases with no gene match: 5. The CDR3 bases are TGCGCCAGCAGCTTGATAGCGGGAGGGCGCAACAATGAGCAGTTCTTC. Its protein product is CASSLIAGGRNNEQFF.

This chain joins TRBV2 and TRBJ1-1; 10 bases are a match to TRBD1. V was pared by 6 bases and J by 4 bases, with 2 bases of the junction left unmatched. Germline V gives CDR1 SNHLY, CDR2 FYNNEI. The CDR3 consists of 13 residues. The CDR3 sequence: CASSGTGATEAFF. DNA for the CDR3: TGTGCCAGCAGCGGGACAGGGGCCACTGAAGCTTTCTTT.

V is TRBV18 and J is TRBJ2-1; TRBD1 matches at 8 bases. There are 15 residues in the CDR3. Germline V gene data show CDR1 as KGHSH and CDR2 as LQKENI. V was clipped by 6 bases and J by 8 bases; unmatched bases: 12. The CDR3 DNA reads TGTGCCAGCTCCCCCCCTCAGGGGGCCGGGGATGAGCAGTTCTTC. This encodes CASSPPQGAGDEQFF.

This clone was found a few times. CDR3 protein: CASSAGRGEQPQHF. CDR3 sequence (DNA): TGCGCCAGCAGCGCCGGGCGGGGCGAGCAGCCCCAGCATTTT. The chain has TRBV4-1 and TRBJ1-5; a possible D gene is TRBD1 (5 bases). The CDR3 runs 14 residues. CDR1 and CDR2 from the germline V gene are MGHRA and YSYEKL. The V and J ends lost 5 bases and 7 bases respectively, with 15 bases between them.

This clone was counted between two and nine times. CDR3 sequence (DNA): TGTGCCAGCAGCCTCTCGGGGGGAGGGGGATACGAGCAGTACTTC. This translates into CASSLSGGGGYEQYF. The rearrangement joins TRBV5-4 to TRBJ2-7; TRBD2 might be the D (7 bases). This CDR3 comprises 15 residues. V was clipped by 4 bases and J by 4 bases, with 18 bases between them. Germline V gene lookup returns CDR1 SGHNT and CDR2 YYREEE (reference sequence).

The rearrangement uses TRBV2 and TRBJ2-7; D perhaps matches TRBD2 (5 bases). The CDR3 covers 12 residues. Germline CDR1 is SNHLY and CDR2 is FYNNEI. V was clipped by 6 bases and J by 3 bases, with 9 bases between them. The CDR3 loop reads CASSRGFYEQYF. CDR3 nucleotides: TGTGCCAGCAGCCGGGGTTTCTACGAGCAGTACTTC.

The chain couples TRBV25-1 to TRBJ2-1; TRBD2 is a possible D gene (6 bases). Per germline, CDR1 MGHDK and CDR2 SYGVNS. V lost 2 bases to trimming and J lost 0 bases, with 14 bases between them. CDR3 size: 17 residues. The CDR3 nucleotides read TGTGCCAGCAGTGAACCTCTAGCGCCGAGCTCCTACAATGAGCAGTTCTTC. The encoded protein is CASSEPLAPSSYNEQFF.

Here the CDR3 reads CATHRGDTQYF. The CDR3 DNA reads TGTGCCACTCATAGAGGGGATACGCAGTATTTT. The chain employs TRBV28 and TRBJ2-3; D is perhaps TRBD2 (5 bases). CDR1 is MDHEN, CDR2 SYDVKM, per germline. The CDR3 is 11 amino acids. V was clipped by 10 bases and J by 6 bases, with 11 bases between them.

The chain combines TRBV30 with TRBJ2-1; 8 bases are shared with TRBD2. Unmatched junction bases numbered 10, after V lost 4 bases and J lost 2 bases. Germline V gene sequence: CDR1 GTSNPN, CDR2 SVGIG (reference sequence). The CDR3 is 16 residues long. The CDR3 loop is CAWTGESGRPYNEQFF. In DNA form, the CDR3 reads TGTGCCTGGACTGGGGAGAGCGGGAGACCCTACAATGAGCAGTTCTTC.

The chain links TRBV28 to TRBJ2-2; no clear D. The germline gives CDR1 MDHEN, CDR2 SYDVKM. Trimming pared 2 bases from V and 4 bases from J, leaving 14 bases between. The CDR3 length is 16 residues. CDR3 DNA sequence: TGTGCCAGCAGTTTAGGTGTCACAGTAGTCACCGGGGAGCTGTTTTTT. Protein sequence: CASSLGVTVVTGELFF.

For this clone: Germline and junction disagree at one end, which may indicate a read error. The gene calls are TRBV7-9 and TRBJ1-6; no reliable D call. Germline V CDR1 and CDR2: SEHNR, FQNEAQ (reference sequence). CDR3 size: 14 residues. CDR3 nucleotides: TGTGCCAGCAGCTTAGGGGAGGGCTATTCCCCCCTCCACTTT. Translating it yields CASSLGEGYSPLHF.

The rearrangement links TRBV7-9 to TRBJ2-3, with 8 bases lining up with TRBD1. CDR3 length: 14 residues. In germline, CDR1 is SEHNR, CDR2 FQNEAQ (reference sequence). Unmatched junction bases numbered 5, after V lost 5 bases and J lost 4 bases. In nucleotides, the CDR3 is TGTGCCAGCAGCCCGTCACAGGGGGCAGATACGCAGTATTTT. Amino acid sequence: CASSPSQGADTQYF.